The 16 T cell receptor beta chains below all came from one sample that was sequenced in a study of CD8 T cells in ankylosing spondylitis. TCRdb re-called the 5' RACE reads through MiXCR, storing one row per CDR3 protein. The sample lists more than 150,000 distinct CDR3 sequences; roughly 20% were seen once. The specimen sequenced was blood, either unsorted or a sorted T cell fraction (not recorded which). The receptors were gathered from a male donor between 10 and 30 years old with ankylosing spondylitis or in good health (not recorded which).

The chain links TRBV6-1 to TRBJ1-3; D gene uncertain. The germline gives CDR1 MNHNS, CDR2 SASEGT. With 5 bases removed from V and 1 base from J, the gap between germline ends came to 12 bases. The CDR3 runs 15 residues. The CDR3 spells CASSLQPSSGNTIYF. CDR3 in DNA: TGTGCCAGCAGTCTTCAACCGAGTTCTGGAAACACCATATATTTT.

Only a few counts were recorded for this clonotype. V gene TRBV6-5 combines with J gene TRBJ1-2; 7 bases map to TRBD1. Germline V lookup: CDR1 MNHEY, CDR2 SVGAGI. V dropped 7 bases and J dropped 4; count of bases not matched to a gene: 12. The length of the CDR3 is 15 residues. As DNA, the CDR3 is TGTGCCAGCACGTACACTCCGACAGGGATCTATGGCTACACCTTC. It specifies CASTYTPTGIYGYTF.

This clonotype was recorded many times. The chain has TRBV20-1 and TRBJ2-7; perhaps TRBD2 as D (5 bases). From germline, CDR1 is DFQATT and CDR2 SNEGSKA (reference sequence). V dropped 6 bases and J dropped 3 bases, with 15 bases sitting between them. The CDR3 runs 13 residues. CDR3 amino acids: CSAPRASSYEQYF. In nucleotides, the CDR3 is TGCAGTGCACCCCGGGCTAGCAGCTACGAGCAGTACTTC.

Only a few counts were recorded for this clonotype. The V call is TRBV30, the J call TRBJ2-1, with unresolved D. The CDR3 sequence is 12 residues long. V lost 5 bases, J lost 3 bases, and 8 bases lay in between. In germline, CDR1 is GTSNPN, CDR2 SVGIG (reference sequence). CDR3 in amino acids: CAWDLNYNEQFF. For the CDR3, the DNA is TGTGCCTGGGATCTAAACTACAATGAGCAGTTCTTC.

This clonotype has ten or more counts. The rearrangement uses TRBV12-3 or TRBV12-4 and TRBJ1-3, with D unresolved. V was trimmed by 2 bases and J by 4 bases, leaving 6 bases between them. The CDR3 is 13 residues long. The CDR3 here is CASSLWRGNTIYF. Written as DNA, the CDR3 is TGTGCCAGCAGTTTATGGCGCGGAAACACCATATATTTT.

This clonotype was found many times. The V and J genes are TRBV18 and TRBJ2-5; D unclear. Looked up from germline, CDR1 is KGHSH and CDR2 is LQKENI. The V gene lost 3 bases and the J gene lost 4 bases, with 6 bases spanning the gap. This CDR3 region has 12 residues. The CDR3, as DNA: TGTGCCAGCTCACCCTCGGGAGAGACCCAGTACTTC. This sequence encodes CASSPSGETQYF.

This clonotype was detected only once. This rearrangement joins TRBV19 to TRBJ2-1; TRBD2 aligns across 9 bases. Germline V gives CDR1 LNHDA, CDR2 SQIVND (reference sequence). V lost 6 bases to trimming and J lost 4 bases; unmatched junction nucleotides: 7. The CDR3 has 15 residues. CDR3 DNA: TGTGCCAGTAGCGGGGGCGGGAGGGTTTACAATGAGCAGTTCTTC. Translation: CASSGGGRVYNEQFF.

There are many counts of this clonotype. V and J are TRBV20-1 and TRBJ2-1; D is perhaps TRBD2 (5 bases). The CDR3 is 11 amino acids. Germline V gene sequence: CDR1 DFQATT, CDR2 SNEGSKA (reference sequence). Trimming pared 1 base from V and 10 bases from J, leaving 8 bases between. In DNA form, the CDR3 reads TGCAGTGCTAGAGGAAAGCGGGAGCAGTTCTTC. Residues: CSARGKREQFF.

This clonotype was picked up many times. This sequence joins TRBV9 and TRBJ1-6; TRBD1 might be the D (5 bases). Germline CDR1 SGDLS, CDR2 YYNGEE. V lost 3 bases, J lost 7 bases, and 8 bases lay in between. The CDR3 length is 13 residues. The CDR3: CASSGTPNSPLHF. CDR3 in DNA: TGTGCCAGCAGCGGGACACCAAATTCACCCCTCCACTTT.

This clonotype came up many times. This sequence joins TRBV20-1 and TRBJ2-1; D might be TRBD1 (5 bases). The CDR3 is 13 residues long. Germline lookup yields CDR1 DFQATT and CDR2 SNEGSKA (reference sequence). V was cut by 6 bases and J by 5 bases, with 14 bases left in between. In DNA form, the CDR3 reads TGCAGTGCAACACAGGTTGCTAACAATGAGCAGTTCTTC. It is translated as CSATQVANNEQFF.

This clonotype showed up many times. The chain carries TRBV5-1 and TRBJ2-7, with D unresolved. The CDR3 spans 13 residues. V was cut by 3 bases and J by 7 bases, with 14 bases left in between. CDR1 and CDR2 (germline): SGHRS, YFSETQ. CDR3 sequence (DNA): TGCGCCAGCAGCTCGGGCAGCCGGCCGGAGCAGTACGTC. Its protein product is CASSSGSRPEQYV.

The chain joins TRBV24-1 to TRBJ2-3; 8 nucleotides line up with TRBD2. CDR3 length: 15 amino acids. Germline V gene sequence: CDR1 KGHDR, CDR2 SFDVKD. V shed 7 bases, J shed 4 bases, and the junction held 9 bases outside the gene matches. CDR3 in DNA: TGTGCCACCAGCCAAGCGGGAGCAATCGCAGATACGCAGTATTTT. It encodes CATSQAGAIADTQYF.

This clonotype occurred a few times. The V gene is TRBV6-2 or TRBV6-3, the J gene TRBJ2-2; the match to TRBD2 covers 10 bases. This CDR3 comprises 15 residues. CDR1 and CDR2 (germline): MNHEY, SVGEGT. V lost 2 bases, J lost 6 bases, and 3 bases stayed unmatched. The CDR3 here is CASSYQREGSGELFF. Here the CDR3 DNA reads TGTGCCAGCAGTTACCAGCGGGAGGGGTCCGGGGAGCTGTTTTTT.

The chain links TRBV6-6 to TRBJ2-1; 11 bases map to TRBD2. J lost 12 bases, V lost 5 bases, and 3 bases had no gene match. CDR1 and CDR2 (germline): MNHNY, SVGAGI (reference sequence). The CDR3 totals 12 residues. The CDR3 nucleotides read TGTGCCAGCAGTACCCTAGCGGGAGGGCAGTTCTTC. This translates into CASSTLAGGQFF.

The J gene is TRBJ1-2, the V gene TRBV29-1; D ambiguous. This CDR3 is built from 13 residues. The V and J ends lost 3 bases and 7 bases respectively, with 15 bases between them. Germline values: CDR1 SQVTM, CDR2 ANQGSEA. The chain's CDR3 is CSVEDPRSVGYTF. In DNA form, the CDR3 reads TGCAGCGTTGAGGACCCCCGTAGTGTTGGCTACACCTTC.

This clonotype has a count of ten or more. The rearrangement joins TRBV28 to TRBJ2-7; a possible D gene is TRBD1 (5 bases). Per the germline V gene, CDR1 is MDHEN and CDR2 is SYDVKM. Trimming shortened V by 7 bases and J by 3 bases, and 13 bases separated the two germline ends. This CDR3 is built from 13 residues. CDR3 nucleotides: TGTGCCAGCATGTCGGCAGGGCTCTACGAGCAGTACGTC. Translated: CASMSAGLYEQYV.